Each of the 30 T cell receptor beta chains below was sequenced from the same sample in a study of shared clonotypes between healthy human individuals. Clones were sequenced by immunoSEQ multiplex PCR, and TCRdb holds only the in-frame ones, with some missing. The sample includes some 2,000,000 clones, 95% of them seen just once. What was sequenced was naive CD4+ T cells sorted from blood. The subset is: CD45RA+ positively selected. The source is a young man in good health.

The V gene is TRBV6-1, the J gene TRBJ1-4; D call uncertain. V lost 7 bases to trimming and J lost 4 bases, with 7 bases between them. The CDR3 length is 12 residues. The germline CDR1 and CDR2 sequences are MNHNS and SASEGT. The CDR3 nucleotides read TGTGCCAGCAACGACTTTAATGAAAAACTGTTTTTT. This encodes CASNDFNEKLFF.

The chain employs TRBV7-2 and TRBJ2-7, with a tentative D call TRBD1 (6 bases). V lost 5 bases and J 0 bases, leaving 11 bases between the germline ends. This CDR3 has 14 amino acids. Germline values: CDR1 SGHTA, CDR2 FQGNSA. The chain's CDR3 is CASSPQGSSYEQYF. The CDR3 DNA reads TGTGCCAGCAGCCCCCAGGGGTCCTCCTACGAGCAGTACTTC. Variable domain in full (rest from reference TRBV7-2 and TRBJ2-7): GAGVSQSPSNKVTEKGKDVELRCDPISGHTALYWYRQSLGQGLEFLIYFQGNSAPDKSGLPSDRFSAERTGGSVSTLTIQRTQQEDSAVYLCASSPQGSSYEQYFGPGTRLTVT.

The chain employs TRBV28 and TRBJ1-1; D ambiguous. CDR3 size: 12 residues. With 8 bases removed from V and 0 bases from J, the gap between germline ends came to 7 bases. Looked up from germline, CDR1 is MDHEN and CDR2 is SYDVKM. CDR3 residues: CASGWMNTEAFF. The CDR3 coding sequence is TGTGCCAGCGGTTGGATGAACACTGAAGCTTTCTTT.

The chain joins TRBV10-2 to TRBJ1-2; a possible D gene is TRBD1 (5 bases). With 6 bases removed from V and 3 bases from J, the gap between germline ends came to 8 bases. Germline CDR1 WSHSY, CDR2 SAAADI. The length of the CDR3 is 12 residues. The CDR3 DNA is TGCGCCAGCAGCCCGGGGGACTATGGCTACACCTTC. Protein product: CASSPGDYGYTF.

The CDR3 region is CASSVRPGTGYDQPQHF. CDR3 DNA sequence: TGTGCCAGCAGTGTTCGACCCGGGACAGGGTACGATCAGCCCCAGCATTTT. The chain carries TRBV6-1 and TRBJ1-5, with 9 bases that match TRBD1. CDR1 and CDR2 from the germline V gene are MNHNS and SASEGT. This CDR3 contains 17 residues. Trimming took 4 bases from V and 5 from J; bases not matched to a gene: 12.

This chain links TRBV2 with TRBJ2-3, with D perhaps being TRBD1 or TRBD2 (6 bases each). From germline, CDR1 is SNHLY and CDR2 FYNNEI. The V and J ends lost 7 bases and 0 bases respectively, with 8 bases between them. The CDR3 covers 13 residues. CDR3 protein: CASTGASTDTQYF. The CDR3 region has the DNA TGTGCCAGCACGGGGGCTAGCACAGATACGCAGTATTTT.

The chain uses TRBV28 and TRBJ1-5; 9 bases agree with TRBD1. The CDR3 has 17 residues. Trimming removed 2 bases from V and 4 bases from J; junction bases left unmatched: 9. Germline V gene sequence: CDR1 MDHEN, CDR2 SYDVKM. The CDR3 loop is CASSLDKVGTGNQPQHF. CDR3 nucleotides: TGTGCCAGCAGTTTAGATAAGGTCGGGACAGGGAATCAGCCCCAGCATTTT.

This chain uses TRBV11-3 with TRBJ1-1; 8 nucleotides align to TRBD1. The length of the CDR3 is 12 residues. V trimming: 5 bases; J trimming: 5 bases; junction bases outside the gene matches: 1. In germline, CDR1 is SGHNT, CDR2 YENEEA. CDR3 loop: CASSRQGTEAFF. DNA of the CDR3: TGTGCCAGCAGCCGACAGGGGACTGAAGCTTTCTTT.

This clone has just one count. The rearrangement joins TRBV29-1 to TRBJ2-2; 8 bases are a match to TRBD1. The CDR3 covers 15 residues. The V segment lost 6 bases and the J segment 5 bases; nucleotides outside the gene matches: 11. The germline V gene has CDR1 SQVTM and CDR2 ANQGSEA. The CDR3: CSVRMAGGLTGELFF. CDR3 DNA: TGCAGCGTCCGCATGGCAGGGGGCTTGACCGGGGAGCTGTTTTTT.

The CDR3 bases are TGTGCCAGTAGTATAGGGGACAGGGTCTCCGAGCAGTTCTTC. Encoded protein: CASSIGDRVSEQFF. The V and J genes are TRBV19 and TRBJ2-1; 9 bases line up with TRBD1. Germline V CDR1 and CDR2: LNHDA, SQIVND (reference sequence). The CDR3 consists of 14 residues. V lost 1 base and J lost 10; bases outside the gene matches: 5.

The CDR3: CARTQPQHF. CDR3 in DNA: TGTGCCAGGACTCAGCCCCAGCATTTT. This chain links TRBV5-6 with TRBJ1-5; no clear D. V was pared by 8 bases and J by 6 bases, with 3 bases between. There are 9 residues in the CDR3. The germline V gene has CDR1 SGHDT and CDR2 YYEEEE. The full variable domain, completed using reference TRBV5-6 and TRBJ1-5, is DAGVTQSPTHLIKTRGQQVTLRCSPKSGHDTVSWYQQALGQGPQFIFQYYEEEERQRGNFPDRFSGHQFPNYSSELNVNALLLGDSALYLCARTQPQHFGDGTRLSIL.

The chain is built from TRBV6-1 and TRBJ1-1, with no clear D. There are 16 residues in the CDR3. V lost 3 bases and J 0 bases, leaving 14 bases between the germline ends. Germline V gene sequence: CDR1 MNHNS, CDR2 SASEGT. The CDR3 DNA reads as TGTGCCAGCAGTGACCCGCCAGCAGCCTTGAACACTGAAGCTTTCTTT. Translated, it gives CASSDPPAALNTEAFF.

The DNA of the CDR3 is TGCGCCAGCAGCCTTTCGACAGGGGGCGGAAACACCATATATTTT. This gives the protein CASSLSTGGGNTIYF. V is TRBV5-1 and J is TRBJ1-3; 10 bases are a match to TRBD1. The CDR3 sequence is 15 residues long. Trimming cost V 4 bases and J 4 bases; bases outside gene matches: 5. Germline V CDR1 and CDR2: SGHRS, YFSETQ. Filled out from reference TRBV5-1 and TRBJ1-3, the complete variable domain reads KAGVTQTPRYLIKTRGQQVTLSCSPISGHRSVSWYQQTPGQGLQFLFEYFSETQRNKGNFPGRFSGRQFSNSRSEMNVSTLELGDSALYLCASSLSTGGGNTIYFGEGSWLTVV.

This clone was picked up one time. This chain joins TRBV5-6 and TRBJ2-4; 9 bases agree with TRBD2. The CDR3 runs to 16 residues. Per the germline V gene, CDR1 is SGHDT and CDR2 is YYEEEE. The V gene end was trimmed by 0 bases and the J gene end by 6 bases; junction bases not matched to a gene: 7. The CDR3 nucleotides read TGTGCCAGCAGCTTGGAAAGGCGGGAGGGAGGAAACATTCAGTACTTC. This encodes CASSLERREGGNIQYF.

The chain employs TRBV18 and TRBJ1-6, with D possibly being TRBD1 (5 bases). The CDR3 spans 15 residues. From germline, CDR1 is KGHSH and CDR2 LQKENI. V was clipped by 2 bases and J by 9 bases, with 14 bases between them. CDR3 region: CASSPWGERGSPLHF. CDR3 nucleotide sequence: TGTGCCAGCTCACCATGGGGAGAGAGGGGTTCACCCCTCCACTTT.

The chain has TRBV2 and TRBJ1-4; 7 positions match TRBD1. CDR3 size: 15 residues. V lost 4 bases and J lost 7; bases outside the gene matches: 9. Germline CDR1 and CDR2: SNHLY and FYNNEI. CDR3 DNA sequence: TGTGCCAGCAGTGTCCCGACAGGGTTGGCTGAAAAACTGTTTTTT. It encodes CASSVPTGLAEKLFF.

This rearrangement joins TRBV5-4 to TRBJ1-4; TRBD1 might be the D (6 bases). V was pared by 4 bases and J by 8 bases, with 15 bases between. CDR3 length equals 14 residues. Germline CDR1 and CDR2: SGHNT and YYREEE (reference sequence). The CDR3 is CASSPRDTPEKLFF. In DNA form, the CDR3 reads TGTGCCAGCAGCCCACGGGACACCCCCGAAAAACTGTTTTTT.

V gene TRBV25-1 combines with J gene TRBJ2-2, with a weak D call TRBD1 (5 bases). In germline, CDR1 is MGHDK, CDR2 SYGVNS. The CDR3 length is 17 residues. V dropped 5 bases and J dropped 4 bases, with 20 bases sitting between them. Here the CDR3 reads CASSTSGAVRSTGELFF. In DNA, the CDR3 is TGTGCCAGCAGTACAAGTGGGGCAGTCCGAAGCACCGGGGAGCTGTTTTTT.

This CDR3 reads CASSSLGLYEQYF. CDR3 DNA: TGTGCCAGCAGTTCCCTAGGACTCTACGAGCAGTACTTC. V is TRBV28 and J is TRBJ2-7; a possible D gene is TRBD2 (5 bases). Trimming shortened V by 4 bases and J by 3 bases, and 10 bases separated the two germline ends. The CDR3 sequence is 13 residues long. Germline lookup yields CDR1 MDHEN and CDR2 SYDVKM.

J is TRBJ2-1 and V is TRBV7-2; 7 positions agree with TRBD2. This CDR3 is 12 amino acids long. V trimming: 2 bases; J trimming: 14 bases; junction bases outside the gene matches: 6. The V gene's germline CDR1 is SGHTA and CDR2 FQGNSA. CDR3 sequence (DNA): TGTGCCAGCAGCTTACGGGGGGAGACGGAGTTCTTC. Protein product: CASSLRGETEFF.

The gene calls are TRBV5-5 and TRBJ1-2; possibly TRBD1 for D (5 bases). Germline assignment: CDR1 SGHKS and CDR2 YYEKEE (reference sequence). CDR3 size: 16 residues. V dropped 0 bases and J dropped 5 bases, with 17 bases sitting between them. The CDR3 sequence: CASSLGLRQGGYGYTF. The CDR3 DNA reads TGTGCCAGCAGCTTGGGTCTCCGGCAGGGTGGTTATGGCTACACCTTC.

Turning to this clone: Other DNA sequences in the sample encode the same CDR3. This chain uses TRBV18 with TRBJ2-7; tentative D call: TRBD2 (6 bases). V dropped 4 bases and J dropped 2 bases, with 9 bases sitting between them. This CDR3 comprises 13 residues. The germline V gene has CDR1 KGHSH and CDR2 LQKENI. For the CDR3, the DNA is TGTGCCAGCTCACGGGACTCGACCTACGAGCAGTACTTC. It specifies CASSRDSTYEQYF.

A note on this clone: Other DNA sequences in this specimen translate into the identical CDR3. This chain connects TRBV4-1 to TRBJ2-7; TRBD1 is a possible D gene (6 bases). CDR3 length equals 15 residues. V was shortened by 4 bases and J by 0 bases, with 13 bases between the two germline ends. Germline V gives CDR1 MGHRA, CDR2 YSYEKL. The chain's CDR3 is CASSPGTGSSYEQYF. The CDR3 bases are TGCGCCAGCAGCCCTGGCACAGGGAGCTCCTACGAGCAGTACTTC.

The chain has TRBV2 and TRBJ1-2; the match to TRBD1 covers 8 bases. J gave up 6 bases and V 4 bases, and 7 bases lay outside the gene matches. The CDR3 is made up of 14 amino acids. Per germline, CDR1 SNHLY and CDR2 FYNNEI. In nucleotides, the CDR3 is TGTGCCAGCAGTGTTAGGACAGGGAAGAATGGCTACACCTTC. Amino acids: CASSVRTGKNGYTF.

A note on this clone: One junction end disagrees with the germline gene, perhaps due to a read error. The chain has TRBV11-3 and TRBJ2-7; 8 nucleotides line up with TRBD2. From germline, CDR1 is SGHNT and CDR2 YENEEA. CDR3 size: 16 residues. CDR3 sequence reads: CASSPGNGGDSSEQYF. The CDR3 coding sequence is TGTGCCAGCAGCCCAGGGAACGGGGGGGATTCCTCCGAGCAGTACTTC.

V usage is TRBV28 and J usage is TRBJ2-2; 8 bases match TRBD1. V dropped 5 bases and J dropped 1; count of bases not matched to a gene: 3. CDR1 MDHEN and CDR2 SYDVKM come from the germline V gene. The CDR3 spans 15 residues. In nucleotides, the CDR3 is TGTGCCAGCAGTACAGGGGGTGGGAACACCGGGGAGCTGTTTTTT. It codes for CASSTGGGNTGELFF.

This chain links TRBV5-1 with TRBJ2-4, with no clear D. This CDR3 region has 15 residues. Trimming removed 0 bases at V and 5 bases at J, with 12 bases between. The germline V gene encodes CDR1 SGHRS and CDR2 YFSETQ. The chain's CDR3 is CASSLVAGIENIQYF. In DNA form, the CDR3 reads TGCGCCAGCAGCTTGGTTGCTGGGATCGAAAACATTCAGTACTTC. Filled out from reference TRBV5-1 and TRBJ2-4, the complete variable domain reads KAGVTQTPRYLIKTRGQQVTLSCSPISGHRSVSWYQQTPGQGLQFLFEYFSETQRNKGNFPGRFSGRQFSNSRSEMNVSTLELGDSALYLCASSLVAGIENIQYFGAGTRLSVL.

This clone occurred once. CDR3 protein: CAWSVSWGAKTEAFF. DNA for the CDR3: TGTGCCTGGAGTGTATCGTGGGGGGCCAAGACTGAAGCTTTCTTT. The J gene is TRBJ1-1, the V gene TRBV30, with D possibly being TRBD1 (6 bases). This CDR3 region has 15 residues. V was cut by 0 bases and J by 5 bases, with 16 bases left in between. Per germline, CDR1 GTSNPN and CDR2 SVGIG (reference sequence).

The rearrangement uses TRBV15 and TRBJ1-2; possibly TRBD1 for D (6 bases). This CDR3 spans 15 amino acids. Germline CDR1 reads LNHNV; CDR2 reads YYDKDF (reference sequence). V gave up 1 base and J gave up 0 bases, with 9 bases separating them. This CDR3 is CATSRVDRANYGYTF. CDR3 coding DNA: TGTGCCACCAGCAGAGTGGACAGAGCTAACTATGGCTACACCTTC.

This chain links TRBV6-6 with TRBJ1-2; 7 bases fit TRBD1. Germline V gene lookup returns CDR1 MNHNY and CDR2 SVGAGI (reference sequence). Trimming removed 4 bases from V and 4 bases from J; junction bases left unmatched: 6. This CDR3 is built from 14 residues. The CDR3 DNA is TGTGCCAGCAGTTCTACAGGGGACAGCTATGGCTACACCTTC. It encodes CASSSTGDSYGYTF.